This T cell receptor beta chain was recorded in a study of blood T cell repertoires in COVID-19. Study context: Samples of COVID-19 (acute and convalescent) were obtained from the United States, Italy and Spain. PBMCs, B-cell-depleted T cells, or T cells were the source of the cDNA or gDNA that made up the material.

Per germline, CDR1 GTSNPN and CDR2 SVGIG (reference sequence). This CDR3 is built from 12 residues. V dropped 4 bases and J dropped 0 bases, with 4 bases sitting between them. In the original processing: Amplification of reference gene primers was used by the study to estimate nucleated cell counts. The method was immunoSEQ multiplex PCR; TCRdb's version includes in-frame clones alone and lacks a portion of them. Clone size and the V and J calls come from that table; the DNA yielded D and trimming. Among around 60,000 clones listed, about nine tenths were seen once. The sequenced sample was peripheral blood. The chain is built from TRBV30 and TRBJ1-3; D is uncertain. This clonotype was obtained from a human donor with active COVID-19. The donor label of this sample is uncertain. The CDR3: CAWKASGNTIYF. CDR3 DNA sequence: TGTGCCTGGAAAGCCTCTGGAAACACCATATATTTT.